Given below is one T cell receptor (beta chain) in context. CDR1 is LGHNA and CDR2 is YNFKEQ in the germline V gene. With 0 bases removed from V and 13 bases from J, the gap between germline ends came to 10 bases. There are 13 residues in the CDR3. This specimen comes from a study of blood T cell repertoires in COVID-19. As for the study in general: Sources were T cells, B-cell-depleted T cells, or PBMCs; the material itself was cDNA or gDNA.

Some clones are missing from TCRdb's copy, which holds only in-frame ones; the method was immunoSEQ multiplex PCR. The table records about 280,000 clones, around 90% of them present only once. Living in 25 or so US areas, the participants were between 18 and 89 years of age. The sequenced sample was PBMCs or T cells enriched from blood (not recorded which). This receptor was taken from a young woman with acute COVID-19. This rearrangement joins TRBV4-2 to TRBJ1-6; the D gene is possibly TRBD1 (5 bases). CDR3 residues: CASSQDGDSPLHF. In DNA, the CDR3 is TGTGCCAGCAGCCAAGACGGGGACTCGCCCCTCCACTTT.